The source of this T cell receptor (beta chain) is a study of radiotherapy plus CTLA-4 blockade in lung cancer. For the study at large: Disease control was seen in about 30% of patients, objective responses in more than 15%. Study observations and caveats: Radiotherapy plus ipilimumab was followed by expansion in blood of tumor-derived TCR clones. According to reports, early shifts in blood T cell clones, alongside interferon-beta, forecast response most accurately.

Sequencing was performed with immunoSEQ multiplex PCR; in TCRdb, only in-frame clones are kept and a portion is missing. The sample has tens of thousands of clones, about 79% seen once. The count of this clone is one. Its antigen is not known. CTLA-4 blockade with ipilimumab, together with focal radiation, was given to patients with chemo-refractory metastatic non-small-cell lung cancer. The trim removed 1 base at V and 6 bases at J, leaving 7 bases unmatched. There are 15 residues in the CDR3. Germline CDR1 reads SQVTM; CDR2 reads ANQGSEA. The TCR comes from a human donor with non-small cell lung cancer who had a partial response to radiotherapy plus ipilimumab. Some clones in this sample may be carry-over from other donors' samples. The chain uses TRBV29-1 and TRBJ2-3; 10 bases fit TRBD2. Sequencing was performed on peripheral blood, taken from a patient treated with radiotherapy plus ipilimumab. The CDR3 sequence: CSVEVASGSPDTQYF. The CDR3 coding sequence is TGCAGCGTTGAAGTCGCTAGCGGGAGCCCTGATACGCAGTATTTT.